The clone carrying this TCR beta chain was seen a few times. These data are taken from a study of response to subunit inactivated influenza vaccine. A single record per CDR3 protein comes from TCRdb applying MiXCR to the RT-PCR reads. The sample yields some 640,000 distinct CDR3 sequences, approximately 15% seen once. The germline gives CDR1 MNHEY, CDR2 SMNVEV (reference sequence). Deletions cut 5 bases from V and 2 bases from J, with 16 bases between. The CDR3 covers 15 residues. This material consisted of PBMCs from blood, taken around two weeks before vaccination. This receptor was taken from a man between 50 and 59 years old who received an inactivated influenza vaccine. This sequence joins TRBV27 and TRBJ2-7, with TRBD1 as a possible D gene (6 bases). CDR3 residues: CASSLTGTKTYEQYF. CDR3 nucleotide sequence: TGTGCCAGCAGTCTCACCGGGACAAAGACCTACGAGCAGTACTTC.